One and the same sample provided the 5 T cell receptor beta chains below, sequenced in a study of a mutant IDH1 vaccine in newly diagnosed glioma (dated by TCRdb to about 2021). Receptor amplification or capture employed the immunoSEQ multiplex PCR assay. Not all clones reach the TCRdb copy of this immuneACCESS table, which keeps in-frame sequences only. Checked studies attribute under half of the gap to unresolved V genes and leave the rest unexplained. The sample table shows 55,000 or so clones, and roughly 80% are seen once. The top ten constitute more than 5.5% of the sample. These receptors' targets are unknown. This specimen's time point label, per the study, means: week 23, last vaccination. A 20-mer mutant IDH1 peptide at 300 micrograms in Montanide made up each vaccine dose, which was injected subcutaneously together with topical imiquimod. This specimen consisted of PBMCs, obtained from a glioma patient whose treatment included an IDH1 peptide vaccine. These receptor sequences come from a man aged 40-55 years with glioma.

CDR3 DNA: TGCGCCAGCAGCTTGCAAGGGGCGATTAGCGGGGGGCCCTACGAGCAGTACTTC. Its translation is CASSLQGAISGGPYEQYF. This chain uses TRBV5-1 with TRBJ2-7; 10 bases match TRBD2. CDR1 is SGHRS, CDR2 YFSETQ, per germline. The CDR3 has 18 amino acids. J gave up 2 bases and V 1 base, and 12 bases lay outside the gene matches.

This chain uses TRBV5-1 with TRBJ1-5; D unresolved. Looked up from germline, CDR1 is SGHRS and CDR2 is YFSETQ. There are 15 residues in the CDR3. V lost 0 bases to trimming and J lost 2 bases, with 9 bases between them. The CDR3 is CASSLEGNGNQPQHF. CDR3 DNA sequence: TGCGCCAGCAGCTTGGAAGGAAATGGCAATCAGCCCCAGCATTTT. Looking up the rest from reference TRBV5-1 and TRBJ1-5 gives the full variable domain: KAGVTQTPRYLIKTRGQQVTLSCSPISGHRSVSWYQQTPGQGLQFLFEYFSETQRNKGNFPGRFSGRQFSNSRSEMNVSTLELGDSALYLCASSLEGNGNQPQHFGDGTRLSIL.

This sequence joins TRBV5-1 and TRBJ2-7; D gene ambiguous. V was shortened by 4 bases and J by 4 bases, with 18 bases between the two germline ends. Germline V gene lookup returns CDR1 SGHRS and CDR2 YFSETQ. The CDR3 consists of 15 residues. CDR3 protein: CASSPNAPNLYEQYF. In DNA, the CDR3 is TGCGCCAGCAGCCCGAATGCTCCGAATTTGTACGAGCAGTACTTC.

The count of this clone is one. This chain links TRBV27 with TRBJ1-1; unclear D gene. Germline CDR1 MNHEY, CDR2 SMNVEV (reference sequence). V was shortened by 6 bases and J by 4 bases, with 15 bases between the two germline ends. This CDR3 is built from 14 residues. The CDR3 loop reads CASSPYDTVTEAFF. CDR3 in DNA: TGTGCCAGCAGCCCCTACGACACGGTCACTGAAGCTTTCTTT.

V and J are TRBV9 and TRBJ2-7; 9 nucleotides align to TRBD2. Germline trimming cut 0 bases from V and 4 bases from J; bases unmatched to any gene: 5. CDR3 length equals 15 residues. CDR1 SGDLS and CDR2 YYNGEE come from the germline V gene. The CDR3 region has the DNA TGTGCCAGCAGCGTAGGGGCTAGCGGGGTGTACGAGCAGTACTTC. Its translation: CASSVGASGVYEQYF.